Below, 21 T cell receptor beta chains from the same sample are listed, as sequenced in a study of T cell repertoires in cytomegalovirus infection. In TCRdb, the reads were re-called with MiXCR into one record per CDR3 protein. The sample yields some 300,000 distinct CDR3 sequences, about 9.2% seen once. The material sequenced was PBMCs. Receptor source: a human donor in good health (CMV status not recorded). Some clones in this sample may be carry-over from other donors' samples.

This clonotype was seen many times. The chain joins TRBV13 to TRBJ2-2; 7 positions match TRBD2. The germline gives CDR1 PRHDT, CDR2 FYEKMQ (reference sequence). Losses at the gene ends were 3 bases for V and 4 bases for J; bases not matched to a gene: 5. CDR3 size: 15 residues. The CDR3 nucleotides are TGTGCCAGCAGCTTCGCCGGGGGGTTCACCGGGGAGCTGTTTTTT. Translating it yields CASSFAGGFTGELFF.

The chain uses TRBV13 and TRBJ2-1; weak D call: TRBD2 (5 bases). V was pared by 8 bases and J by 8 bases, with 25 bases between. This CDR3 comprises 16 residues. CDR1 is PRHDT and CDR2 is FYEKMQ in the germline V gene (reference sequence). Here the CDR3 DNA reads TGTGCCAGCTACCGAATGGGGTCGATCGGGGTCGATGAGCAGTTCTTC. This sequence encodes CASYRMGSIGVDEQFF.

In this sample, this clonotype turned up a few times. The chain couples TRBV29-1 to TRBJ2-4; no definite D call. The ends were cut back, 1 base at V and 3 bases at J, with 4 bases in the middle. CDR3 size: 12 residues. The germline V gene has CDR1 SQVTM and CDR2 ANQGSEA. The CDR3 DNA follows: TGCAGCGTTGAAGGCCGCAAAAACATTCAGTACTTC. It yields the protein CSVEGRKNIQYF.

This clonotype was found many times. The chain links TRBV25-1 to TRBJ1-1; D not resolved. CDR1 and CDR2 (germline): MGHDK, SYGVNS. The CDR3 has 13 residues. V lost 1 base, J lost 0 bases, and 3 bases lay in between. The CDR3 sequence: CASSESMNTEAFF. CDR3 coding DNA: TGTGCCAGCAGTGAATCAATGAACACTGAAGCTTTCTTT.

This clonotype came up many times. J is TRBJ2-3 and V is TRBV4-1; D is possibly TRBD2 (6 bases). The V and J ends lost 0 bases and 5 bases respectively, with 9 bases between them. Germline-derived CDR1 and CDR2 are MGHRA and YSYEKL. This CDR3 comprises 14 residues. CDR3 amino acids: CASSQDRDLDTQYF. For the CDR3, the DNA is TGCGCCAGCAGCCAAGACCGGGACTTAGATACGCAGTATTTT.

This clonotype was observed at least ten times. CDR3: CASSTPGEGQGETQYF. The CDR3 nucleotides read TGTGCCAGCAGTACCCCGGGGGAGGGTCAGGGAGAGACCCAGTACTTC. The J gene is TRBJ2-5, the V gene TRBV28, with 7 bases matching TRBD2. This CDR3 is built from 16 residues. With 5 bases clipped from V and 4 bases from J, the junction kept 13 bases outside the gene matches. Germline CDR1 and CDR2: MDHEN and SYDVKM.

This clonotype was counted many times. J is TRBJ2-6 and V is TRBV3-1; D call uncertain. Deletions cut 0 bases from V and 0 bases from J, with 15 bases between. The CDR3 is 19 residues long. The germline gives CDR1 LGHDT, CDR2 YNNKEL (reference sequence). The CDR3 bases are TGTGCCAGCAGCCAAGATCGAAGGAGCTCCTCCTCTGGGGCCAACGTCCTGACTTTC. It translates to CASSQDRRSSSSGANVLTF.

This clonotype was observed many times. This chain uses TRBV20-1 with TRBJ2-5; 10 nucleotides line up with TRBD1. Germline V gene data show CDR1 as DFQATT and CDR2 as SNEGSKA (reference sequence). There are 13 residues in the CDR3. J lost 3 bases, V lost 5 bases, and 3 bases had no gene match. The CDR3 protein is CSARGQGEETQYF. The DNA for the CDR3 is TGCAGTGCTCGAGGACAGGGGGAAGAGACCCAGTACTTC.

This clonotype was observed at least ten times. CDR3 DNA: TGCAGTGCGGCCGACCTGAGCTCTGGAAACACCATATATTTT. It specifies CSAADLSSGNTIYF. V gene TRBV20-1 combines with J gene TRBJ1-3; D unclear. The CDR3 covers 14 residues. V was trimmed by 6 bases and J by 0 bases, leaving 12 bases between them. Germline V lookup: CDR1 DFQATT, CDR2 SNEGSKA (reference sequence).

This clonotype was observed at least ten times. J is TRBJ1-5 and V is TRBV12-3 or TRBV12-4; D gene unclear. The CDR3 runs 15 residues. Trimming shortened V by 2 bases and J by 2 bases, and 10 bases separated the two germline ends. The CDR3 loop is CASSLRQLGNQPQHF. The DNA of the CDR3 is TGTGCCAGCAGTTTACGACAACTGGGCAATCAGCCCCAGCATTTT.

In the case of this clonotype: This clone may be a read error of a much larger clone one base away. The chain recombines TRBV6-1 with TRBJ2-7; 8 nucleotides agree with TRBD2. This CDR3 is 13 amino acids long. CDR1 and CDR2 from the germline V gene are MNHNS and SASEGT. CDR3 sequence: CTSSKTSDYEQYF. CDR3 in DNA: TGTACCAGCAGTAAGACTAGCGACTACGAGCAGTACTTC.

The table lists this clonotype with many counts. The chain employs TRBV14 and TRBJ2-5; TRBD2 might be the D (6 bases). The V gene's germline CDR1 is SGHDN and CDR2 FVKESK. V lost 0 bases and J 3 bases, leaving 14 bases between the germline ends. The CDR3 is 16 residues long. The DNA of the CDR3 is TGTGCCAGCAGCCAAGAGGTAGCGGTGTATAAAGAGACCCAGTACTTC. Encoded protein: CASSQEVAVYKETQYF. Together with reference TRBV14 and TRBJ2-5, the CDR3 gives the full variable domain: EAGVTQFPSHSVIEKGQTVTLRCDPISGHDNLYWYRRVMGKEIKFLLHFVKESKQDESGMPNNRFLAERTGGTYSTLKVQPAELEDSGVYFCASSQEVAVYKETQYFGPGTRLLVL.

In its sample, this clonotype was seen many times. This sequence joins TRBV7-2 and TRBJ2-5, with 12 positions matching TRBD2. CDR3 length equals 16 residues. The V gene end was trimmed by 0 bases and the J gene end by 4 bases; junction bases not matched to a gene: 3. Germline V gene data show CDR1 as SGHTA and CDR2 as FQGNSA. CDR3 amino acids: CASSLALAGGRETQYF. The CDR3 DNA is TGTGCCAGCAGCTTAGCGCTAGCGGGGGGGCGAGAGACCCAGTACTTC.

This clonotype was picked up many times. The chain links TRBV20-1 to TRBJ1-1, with a weak D call TRBD1 (5 bases). Germline lookup yields CDR1 DFQATT and CDR2 SNEGSKA (reference sequence). This CDR3 is 12 amino acids long. V shed 6 bases and J shed 4 bases, with 12 bases lying between them. The CDR3 DNA reads as TGCAGTGCAACCCCTGGGGGCACTGAAGCTTTCTTT. Protein product: CSATPGGTEAFF.

Ten or more counts support this clonotype. V is TRBV5-4 and J is TRBJ2-3; 7 bases fit TRBD2. The CDR3 runs 15 residues. The ends lost 0 bases at V and 5 bases at J; junction bases unmatched: 6. Germline CDR1 is SGHNT and CDR2 is YYREEE (reference sequence). The CDR3 reads CASSLEAGVRDTQYF. CDR3 coding DNA: TGTGCCAGCAGCTTGGAGGCGGGGGTACGAGATACGCAGTATTTT. Variable domain in full (rest from reference TRBV5-4 and TRBJ2-3): ETGVTQSPTHLIKTRGQQVTLRCSSQSGHNTVSWYQQALGQGPQFIFQYYREEENGRGNFPPRFSGLQFPNYSSELNVNALELDDSALYLCASSLEAGVRDTQYFGPGTRLTVL.

This chain uses TRBV6-6 with TRBJ2-6, with 9 bases lining up with TRBD1. The J segment lost 1 base and the V segment lost 8 bases, leaving 12 bases of the junction unmatched. Germline CDR1 and CDR2: MNHNY and SVGAGI (reference sequence). This CDR3 region has 18 residues. In DNA form, the CDR3 reads TGTGCCAGCGAACGGGACAGGGATTTCCCGTCTGGGGCCAACGTCCTGACTTTC. Protein: CASERDRDFPSGANVLTF.

V usage is TRBV28 and J usage is TRBJ2-4, with D possibly matching TRBD1 (6 bases). CDR3 length: 16 residues. Trimming cost V 6 bases and J 1 base, with 16 bases left between them. CDR1 and CDR2 (germline): MDHEN, SYDVKM. The CDR3 DNA reads as TGTGCCAGCAGAGGCGCAGGGGCGTCGGCCAAAAACATTCAGTACTTC. This encodes CASRGAGASAKNIQYF.

The chain combines TRBV20-1 with TRBJ2-5, with D uncertain. The CDR3 contains 17 residues. The germline V and J ends were trimmed by 3 bases and 5 bases, with 25 bases remaining between them. The germline CDR1 and CDR2 sequences are DFQATT and SNEGSKA (reference sequence). This CDR3 is CSASIPPTMAPRETQYF. CDR3 coding DNA: TGCAGTGCTAGTATCCCACCCACGATGGCCCCGCGGGAGACCCAGTACTTC.

The genes are TRBV20-1 and TRBJ2-5; the D call may be TRBD1 or TRBD2 (6 bases each). The germline CDR1 and CDR2 sequences are DFQATT and SNEGSKA (reference sequence). The germline V and J ends were trimmed by 2 bases and 1 base, with 11 bases remaining between them. The CDR3 sequence is 14 residues long. CDR3 nucleotide sequence: TGCAGTGCTAGACCGGGGGCGGTCCAAGAGACCCAGTACTTC. Translation: CSARPGAVQETQYF.

This clonotype was recorded many times. This chain uses TRBV7-9 with TRBJ2-7; D could derive from TRBD1 or TRBD2 (5 bases each). The CDR3 sequence is 16 residues long. Trimming removed 3 bases from V and 5 bases from J, with 20 bases in between. Per germline, CDR1 SEHNR and CDR2 FQNEAQ (reference sequence). The chain's CDR3 is CASSLGDGAVQDEQYF. The CDR3 coding sequence is TGTGCCAGCAGCTTGGGGGACGGTGCTGTCCAAGACGAGCAGTACTTC.

This clonotype was seen only a few times. The chain combines TRBV5-1 with TRBJ2-1; 9 positions match TRBD2. The V segment lost 4 bases and the J segment 4 bases; nucleotides outside the gene matches: 12. The CDR3 sequence is 17 residues long. Germline V gene data show CDR1 as SGHRS and CDR2 as YFSETQ. The CDR3 region is CASSTLAGSGPYNEQFF. CDR3 nucleotides: TGCGCCAGCAGCACACTAGCGGGTTCTGGACCGTACAATGAGCAGTTCTTC.